This TCR beta chain was sequenced in a study of T cell repertoires in cytomegalovirus infection. Whole-study context: TCR beta signatures that were public indicated CMV infection and matching HLA type.

Each CDR3 protein gets one entry after TCRdb re-called the reads with MiXCR. The sample lists about 470,000 distinct CDR3 sequences, 42% occurring once. Of note for this clonotype: Antigen: not known.

Per the germline V gene, CDR1 is SGHVS and CDR2 is FNYEAQ. The V and J ends lost 5 bases and 5 bases respectively, with 16 bases between them. CDR3 size: 14 residues. Findings of the study overall: Identification of carriers of CMV plus the relevant HLA was achieved through cumulative public TCR beta family frequency. Across the ex vivo response, the dominant clonotypes were HLA-C-restricted CMV-specific TCR beta clonotypes.

Sequencing used cultured PBMCs, obtained from culture after CMV antigen stimulation. The TCR comes from a human donor in good health (CMV status not recorded). Some clones in this sample may be carry-over from other donors' samples. The chain has TRBV7-6 and TRBJ2-7; D perhaps matches TRBD2 (6 bases). This CDR3 reads CASSPRDGLNEQYF. The DNA of the CDR3 is TGTGCCAGCAGCCCCCGGGACGGACTAAACGAGCAGTACTTC.